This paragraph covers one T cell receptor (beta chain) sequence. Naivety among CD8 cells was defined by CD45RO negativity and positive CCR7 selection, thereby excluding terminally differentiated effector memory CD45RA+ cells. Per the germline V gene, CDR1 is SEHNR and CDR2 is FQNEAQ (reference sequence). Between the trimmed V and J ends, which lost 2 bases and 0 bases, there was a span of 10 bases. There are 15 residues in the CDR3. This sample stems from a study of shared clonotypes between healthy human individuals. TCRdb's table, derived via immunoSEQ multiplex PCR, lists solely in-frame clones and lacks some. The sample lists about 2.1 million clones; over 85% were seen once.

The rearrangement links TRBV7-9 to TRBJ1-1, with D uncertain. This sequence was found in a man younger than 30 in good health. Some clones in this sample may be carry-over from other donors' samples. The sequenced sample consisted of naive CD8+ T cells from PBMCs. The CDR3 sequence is CASSLSIGVNTEAFF. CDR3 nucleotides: TGTGCCAGCAGCTTAAGTATCGGCGTGAACACTGAAGCTTTCTTT.